This record covers a single TCR beta chain. The target of this receptor is not known. Base qualities are not recorded, but no much larger clone differs from it by a single base. The data belong to a study of blood T cell repertoires in COVID-19 (dated by TCRdb to 2020 to 2021). As for the study more broadly: Samples from collaborators originated in the United States, Italy and Spain and spanned both the acute and convalescent phases of COVID-19. The repertoires were made available in a free public database intended to serve as a resource for research on the immune response to SARS-CoV-2. HLA class I and class II types, where available, came from metadata supplied by the sample provider rather than from assay-based typing. The sample metadata nearly always contained a de-identified subject ID, COVID-19 status, age in years and sex. The dataset comprised deeply sampled blood TCRbeta repertoires from subjects exposed to, actively infected with, or recovered from COVID-19. The prospective study material was composed of cDNA or gDNA derived from T cells, B-cell-depleted T cells, or PBMCs. Samples came from the ongoing ImmuneRACE study (first 160 participants) plus 1,254 subjects from 6 global collaborators.

General conclusions and limits of the study: The amount of clinical and demographic metadata varied by source and participant and was provided uncurated.

In the prospective study, participants were about 18 to 89 years old, resided in fewer than 25 geographic areas of the United States, and were enrolled through a virtual design. In the prospective study, cohorts were assigned on the basis of participant-reported clinical history obtained from a screening survey and a study questionnaire. Recovered participants in ImmuneRACE Cohort 3 were defined by two consecutive negative NP/OP PCR tests, clearance by a healthcare professional, or resolution of symptoms. In the prospective study, whole blood, serum and a nasopharyngeal or oropharyngeal swab were collected from each participant by mobile phlebotomists. Over a 2-month period, participants in the prospective study had the option of providing additional blood draws and questionnaires. Prospective study blood samples were shipped either frozen or at room temperature before DNA extraction. TCRbeta CDR3 regions were amplified from genomic DNA using the immunoSEQ Assay, a bias-controlled multiplex PCR. On the study's bioinformatics: The number of nucleated cells in each sample was estimated by amplification of reference gene primers within the assay. Sequence reads were collapsed and filtered to measure the absolute abundance of every unique TCRbeta CDR3 rearrangement. For each sample, productive Simpson clonality was calculated by taking the square root of Simpson's diversity index across productive rearrangements. TCRdb's version of the immuneACCESS table is confined to in-frame rearrangements and falls short of the full clone set. An unresolved V gene accounts for under half of the shortfall where checked; the remainder is of unknown origin. The V and J calls and clone size come from that table; D and trimming were worked out from the DNA. For this sample the table gives about 310,000 clones, of which over 75% were detected only once. The top ten constitute about 9.5% of the sample.

Taken from the germline V gene (reference sequence), the CDR1 and CDR2 loops are MNHEY and SMNVEV. V lost 4 bases and J lost 4 bases, and the count of bases not matched to a germline gene is 5. The cysteine opens and the phenylalanine closes a CDR3 of 14 amino acids. The only DNA kept is the CDR3, 42 bases in frame from the first base. The sequence was obtained from a woman aged 40 to 49 who had recovered from COVID-19. The specimen was PBMCs or T cells enriched from blood (not recorded which). The V and J segments used are TRBV27 and TRBJ2-7; TRBD1 fits 9 bases in the junction. The sequence in DNA is TGTGCCAGCAGTTCAAAGGACAGGGGTTACGAGCAGTACTTC. This encodes CASSSKDRGYEQYF.